The T cell receptor (beta chain) described here comes from a study of blood T cells in healthy people across ages. Together with a sample-barcoded 5' primer, a J-beta primer mix was included in a second PCR lasting roughly 6 to 12 cycles. TCRdb ran MiXCR on the 5' RACE reads and lists one entry per CDR3 protein. Of some 710,000 distinct CDR3 sequences listed, about 20% are singletons. The receptor's source is a man aged 70-80 years in good health. The specimen was blood.

CDR3 coding DNA: TGCGCCAGCAGCTTGTATCCAGAGTATGGCTACACCTTC. Its translation is CASSLYPEYGYTF. The rearrangement links TRBV5-1 to TRBJ1-2, with no clear D. The V and J ends lost 1 base and 5 bases respectively, with 9 bases between them. The CDR3 runs to 13 residues. Germline V lookup: CDR1 SGHRS, CDR2 YFSETQ.